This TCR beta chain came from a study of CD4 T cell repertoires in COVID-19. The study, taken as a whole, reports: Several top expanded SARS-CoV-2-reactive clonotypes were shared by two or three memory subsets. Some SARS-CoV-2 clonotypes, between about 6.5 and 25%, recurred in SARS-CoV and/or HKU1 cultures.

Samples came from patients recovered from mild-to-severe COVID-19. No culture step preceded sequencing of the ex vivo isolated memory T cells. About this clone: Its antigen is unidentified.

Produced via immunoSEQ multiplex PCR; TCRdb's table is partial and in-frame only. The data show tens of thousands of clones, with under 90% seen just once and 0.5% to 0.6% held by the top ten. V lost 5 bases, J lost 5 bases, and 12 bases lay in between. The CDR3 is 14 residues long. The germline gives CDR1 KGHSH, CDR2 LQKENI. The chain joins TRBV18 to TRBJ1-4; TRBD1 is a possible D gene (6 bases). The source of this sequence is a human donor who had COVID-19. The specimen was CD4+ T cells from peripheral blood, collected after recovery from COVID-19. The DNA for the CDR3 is TGTGCCAGCTCATTAGACAGGACAAATGAAAAACTGTTTTTT. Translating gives CASSLDRTNEKLFF.